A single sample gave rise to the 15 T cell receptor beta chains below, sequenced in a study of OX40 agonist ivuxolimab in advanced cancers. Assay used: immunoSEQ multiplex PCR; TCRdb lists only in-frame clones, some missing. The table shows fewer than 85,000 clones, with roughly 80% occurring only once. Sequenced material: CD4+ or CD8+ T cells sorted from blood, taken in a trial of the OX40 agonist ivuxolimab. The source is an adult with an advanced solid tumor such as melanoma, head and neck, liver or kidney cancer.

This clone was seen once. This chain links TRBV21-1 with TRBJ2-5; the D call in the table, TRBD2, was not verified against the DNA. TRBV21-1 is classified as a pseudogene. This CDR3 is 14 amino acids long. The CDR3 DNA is TGTGCCAGCAGCAGCGGCGGTACAAGGGAGACCCAGTACTTC. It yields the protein CASSSGGTRETQYF.

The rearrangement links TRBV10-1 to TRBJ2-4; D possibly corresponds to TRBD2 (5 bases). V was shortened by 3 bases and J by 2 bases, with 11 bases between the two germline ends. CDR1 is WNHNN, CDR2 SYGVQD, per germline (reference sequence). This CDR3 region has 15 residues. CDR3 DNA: TGCGCCAGCAGTGACCCGACGGGGTCCAAAAACATTCAGTACTTC. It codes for CASSDPTGSKNIQYF.

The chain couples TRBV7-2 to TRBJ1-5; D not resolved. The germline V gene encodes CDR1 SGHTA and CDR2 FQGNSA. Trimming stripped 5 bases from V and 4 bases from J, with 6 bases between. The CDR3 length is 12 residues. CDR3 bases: TGTGCCAGCAGCCTCTCAAATCAGCCCCAGCATTTT. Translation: CASSLSNQPQHF.

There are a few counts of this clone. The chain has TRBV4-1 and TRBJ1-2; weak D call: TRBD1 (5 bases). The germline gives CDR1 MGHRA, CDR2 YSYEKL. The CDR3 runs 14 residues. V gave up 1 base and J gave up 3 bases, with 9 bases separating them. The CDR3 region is CASSQVGEDYGYTF. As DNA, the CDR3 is TGCGCCAGCAGCCAAGTAGGGGAGGACTATGGCTACACCTTC.

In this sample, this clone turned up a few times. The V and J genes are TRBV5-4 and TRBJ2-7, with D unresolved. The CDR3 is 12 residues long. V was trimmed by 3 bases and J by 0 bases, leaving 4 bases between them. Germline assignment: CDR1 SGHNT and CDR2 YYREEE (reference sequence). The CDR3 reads CASSYYSYEQYF. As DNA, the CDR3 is TGTGCCAGCAGCTACTACTCCTACGAGCAGTACTTC.

CDR3 in DNA: TGTGCCAGCAGTTTAGGCGGGGCCTCTGGGGCCAACGTCCTGACTTTC. This translates into CASSLGGASGANVLTF. The V and J genes are TRBV28 and TRBJ2-6, with D possibly TRBD2 on 6 matching bases. The germline V and J ends were trimmed by 2 bases and 0 bases, with 8 bases remaining between them. This CDR3 has 16 residues. CDR1 and CDR2 (germline): MDHEN, SYDVKM.

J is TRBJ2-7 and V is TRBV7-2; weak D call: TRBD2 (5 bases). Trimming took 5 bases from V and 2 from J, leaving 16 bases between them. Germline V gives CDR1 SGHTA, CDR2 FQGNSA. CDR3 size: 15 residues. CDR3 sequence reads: CASSARGNEPYEQYF. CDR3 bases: TGTGCCAGCAGCGCACGAGGGAACGAGCCCTACGAGCAGTACTTC. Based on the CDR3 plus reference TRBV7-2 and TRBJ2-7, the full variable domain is GAGVSQSPSNKVTEKGKDVELRCDPISGHTALYWYRQSLGQGLEFLIYFQGNSAPDKSGLPSDRFSAERTGGSVSTLTIQRTQQEDSAVYLCASSARGNEPYEQYFGPGTRLTVT.

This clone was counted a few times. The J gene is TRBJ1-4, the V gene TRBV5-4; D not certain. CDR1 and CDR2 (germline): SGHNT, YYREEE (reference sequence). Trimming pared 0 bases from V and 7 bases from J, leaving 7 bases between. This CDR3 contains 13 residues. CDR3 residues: CASSLDVGEKLFF. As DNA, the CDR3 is TGTGCCAGCAGCTTGGATGTCGGTGAAAAACTGTTTTTT.

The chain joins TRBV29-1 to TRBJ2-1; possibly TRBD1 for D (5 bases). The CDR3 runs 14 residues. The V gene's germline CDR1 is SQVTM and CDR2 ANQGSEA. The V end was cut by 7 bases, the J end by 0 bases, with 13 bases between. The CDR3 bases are TGCAGCGAAGGCAGGGCCAGCTCCTACAATGAGCAGTTCTTC. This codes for CSEGRASSYNEQFF.

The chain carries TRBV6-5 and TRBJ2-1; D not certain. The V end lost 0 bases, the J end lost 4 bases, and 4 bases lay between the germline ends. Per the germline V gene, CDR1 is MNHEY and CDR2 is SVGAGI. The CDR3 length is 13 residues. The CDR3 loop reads CASSYSRYNEQFF. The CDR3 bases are TGTGCCAGCAGTTACTCGAGGTACAATGAGCAGTTCTTC.

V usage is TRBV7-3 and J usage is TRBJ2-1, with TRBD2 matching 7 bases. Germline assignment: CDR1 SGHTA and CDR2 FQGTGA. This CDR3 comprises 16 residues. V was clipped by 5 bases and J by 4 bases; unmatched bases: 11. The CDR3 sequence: CASSAVGLAEYNEQFF. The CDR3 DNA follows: TGTGCCAGCAGCGCAGTTGGGCTAGCGGAGTACAATGAGCAGTTCTTC.

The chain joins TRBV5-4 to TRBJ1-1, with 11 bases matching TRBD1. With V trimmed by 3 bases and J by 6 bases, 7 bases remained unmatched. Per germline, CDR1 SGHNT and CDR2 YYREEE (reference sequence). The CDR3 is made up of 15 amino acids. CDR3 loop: CASSSGTGGFAEAFF. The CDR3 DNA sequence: TGTGCCAGCAGCTCGGGGACAGGGGGTTTCGCTGAAGCTTTCTTT.

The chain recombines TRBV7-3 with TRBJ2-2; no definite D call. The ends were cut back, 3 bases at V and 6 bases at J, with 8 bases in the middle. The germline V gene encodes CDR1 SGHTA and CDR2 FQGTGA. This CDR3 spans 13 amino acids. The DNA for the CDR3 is TGTGCCAGCAGCTTTTACGGTCCCGGGGAGCTGTTTTTT. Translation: CASSFYGPGELFF. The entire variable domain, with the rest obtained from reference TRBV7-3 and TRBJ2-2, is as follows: GAGVSQTPSNKVTEKGKYVELRCDPISGHTALYWYRQSLGQGPEFLIYFQGTGAADDSGLPNDRFFAVRPEGSVSTLKIQRTERGDSAVYLCASSFYGPGELFFGEGSRLTVL.

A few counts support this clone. This CDR3 is CASSRENSNQPQHF. CDR3 bases: TGTGCCAGTAGTAGGGAAAATAGCAATCAGCCCCAGCATTTT. The V gene is TRBV19, the J gene TRBJ1-5; D is ambiguous. Germline V lookup: CDR1 LNHDA, CDR2 SQIVND (reference sequence). The CDR3 spans 14 residues. Trimming shortened V by 4 bases and J by 0 bases, and 7 bases separated the two germline ends.

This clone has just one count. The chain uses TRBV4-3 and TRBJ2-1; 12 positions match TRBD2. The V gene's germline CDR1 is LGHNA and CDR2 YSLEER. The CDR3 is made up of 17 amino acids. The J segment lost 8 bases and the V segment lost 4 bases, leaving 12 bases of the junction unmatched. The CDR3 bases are TGCGCCAGCAGCCCCCGCCCCTCTAGCGGGAGGGCCTATGAGCAGTTCTTC. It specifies CASSPRPSSGRAYEQFF.